These 23 T cell receptor beta chains share one sample of origin, sequenced in a study of blood T cell repertoires in COVID-19. Produced via immunoSEQ multiplex PCR; TCRdb's table is partial and in-frame only. Found here are 270,000 or so clones, over 75% of them singletons; the top ten hold less than 10%. The specimen sequenced was peripheral blood. The receptors derive from a human donor in a cohort sampled during active COVID-19.

The chain carries TRBV6-5 and TRBJ1-3; D is possibly TRBD1 (6 bases). CDR3 length: 14 residues. Between the trimmed V and J ends, which lost 6 bases and 7 bases, there was a span of 16 bases. Germline lookup yields CDR1 MNHEY and CDR2 SVGAGI. The CDR3 is CASRISGVDNTIYF. For the CDR3, the DNA is TGTGCCAGCAGGATTTCAGGGGTAGATAACACCATATATTTT.

The V and J genes are TRBV4-1 and TRBJ2-5; 8 bases map to TRBD1. From germline, CDR1 is MGHRA and CDR2 YSYEKL. The CDR3 covers 15 residues. Germline trimming cut 4 bases from V and 1 base from J; bases unmatched to any gene: 5. CDR3 nucleotide sequence: TGCGCCAGCAGCCCCGGGACAGGCCTCCAAGAGACCCAGTACTTC. Protein: CASSPGTGLQETQYF.

The rearrangement joins TRBV28 to TRBJ1-5; D is undetermined. This CDR3 has 12 residues. V shed 6 bases and J shed 6 bases, with 9 bases lying between them. Germline CDR1 and CDR2: MDHEN and SYDVKM. As DNA, the CDR3 is TGTGCCAGCAGATCCTCGGGTCAGCCCCAGCATTTT. Translation: CASRSSGQPQHF.

CDR3 loop: CASSPRENTDTQYF. The CDR3 DNA is TGTGCCAGCTCACCGAGGGAAAACACAGATACGCAGTATTTT. The gene calls are TRBV18 and TRBJ2-3; a possible D gene is TRBD2 (5 bases). The germline CDR1 and CDR2 sequences are KGHSH and LQKENI. V dropped 3 bases and J dropped 2 bases, with 9 bases sitting between them. The CDR3 is 14 residues long.

The chain carries TRBV9 and TRBJ2-1; D not resolved. V lost 4 bases and J 5 bases, leaving 10 bases between the germline ends. The germline V gene has CDR1 SGDLS and CDR2 YYNGEE. The CDR3 sequence is 13 residues long. CDR3 sequence (DNA): TGTGCCAGCAGCCCCAGACTCCACAATGAGCAGTTCTTC. Translation gives CASSPRLHNEQFF.

This sequence joins TRBV5-5 and TRBJ1-4; a possible D gene is TRBD1 (5 bases). Germline V CDR1 and CDR2: SGHKS, YYEKEE (reference sequence). This CDR3 spans 16 amino acids. Trimming cost V 3 bases and J 3 bases, with 15 bases left between them. The CDR3 DNA reads as TGTGCCAGCAGCTCTAGTGACAGTGGGGCTAATGAAAAACTGTTTTTT. Residues: CASSSSDSGANEKLFF.

This clone was counted a single time. DNA of the CDR3: TGCGCCAGCAGCCTCTCCGGGCGGGGGGCTGCTAATGAAAAACTGTTTTTT. It specifies CASSLSGRGAANEKLFF. The chain couples TRBV4-3 to TRBJ1-4, with D possibly TRBD1 on 6 matching bases. The CDR3 sequence is 17 residues long. Trimming removed 4 bases from V and 3 bases from J, with 18 bases in between. CDR1 is LGHNA and CDR2 is YSLEER in the germline V gene.

This chain connects TRBV7-6 to TRBJ1-5; 8 bases are shared with TRBD1. The length of the CDR3 is 14 residues. J lost 5 bases, V lost 0 bases, and 0 bases had no gene match. Per the germline V gene, CDR1 is SGHVS and CDR2 is FNYEAQ. As DNA, the CDR3 is TGTGCCAGCAGCTTAGCGACAGGGGATCAGCCCCAGCATTTT. Translating it yields CASSLATGDQPQHF. The complete variable domain, with remaining parts taken from reference TRBV7-6 and TRBJ1-5, reads GAGVSQSPRYKVTKRGQDVALRCDPISGHVSLYWYRQALGQGPEFLTYFNYEAQQDKSGLPNDRFSAERPEGSISTLTIQRTEQRDSAMYRCASSLATGDQPQHFGDGTRLSIL.

The chain recombines TRBV3-1 (or the pseudogene TRBV3-2) with TRBJ1-2; 8 bases line up with TRBD1. Trimming took 4 bases from V and 6 from J; bases not matched to a gene: 10. Germline values: CDR1 LGHDT, CDR2 YNNKEL (reference sequence). The CDR3 is made up of 15 amino acids. For the CDR3, the DNA is TGTGCCAGCAGCCCCCGGGACAGGATCTGGGATGGCTACACCTTC. Protein product: CASSPRDRIWDGYTF.

CDR3 sequence: CASSMGSGRAAFF. The CDR3 bases are TGTGCCAGCAGTATGGGGTCCGGGCGGGCAGCTTTCTTT. The rearrangement uses TRBV7-2 and TRBJ1-1; the D is unclear. The germline V gene encodes CDR1 SGHTA and CDR2 FQGNSA. Trimming took 6 bases from V and 10 from J, leaving 18 bases between them. CDR3 length: 13 residues. Filled out from reference TRBV7-2 and TRBJ1-1, the complete variable domain reads GAGVSQSPSNKVTEKGKDVELRCDPISGHTALYWYRQSLGQGLEFLIYFQGNSAPDKSGLPSDRFSAERTGGSVSTLTIQRTQQEDSAVYLCASSMGSGRAAFFGQGTRLTVV.

This chain links TRBV5-4 with TRBJ2-5, with a tentative D call TRBD2 (6 bases). Looked up from germline, CDR1 is SGHNT and CDR2 is YYREEE (reference sequence). Trimming took off 3 bases at V and 1 base at J, with 10 bases between the two ends. CDR3 length: 14 residues. The CDR3 DNA reads TGTGCCAGCAGCTCCGGTAGCGGCCAAGAGACCCAGTACTTC. Amino acids: CASSSGSGQETQYF.

This clone was seen once. The rearrangement uses TRBV14 and TRBJ1-2, with 7 bases lining up with TRBD1. Losses at the gene ends were 0 bases for V and 7 bases for J; bases not matched to a gene: 11. Germline V gives CDR1 SGHDN, CDR2 FVKESK. The CDR3 spans 16 residues. The CDR3 here is CASSQEGPRTGGGYTF. CDR3 nucleotide sequence: TGTGCCAGCAGCCAAGAGGGGCCCCGGACAGGCGGTGGCTACACCTTC.

The chain couples TRBV21-1 to TRBJ2-7; no check of the table's D call, TRBD1, against the DNA was made. TRBV21-1 is a known pseudogene. The CDR3 sequence is 15 residues long. CDR3 in amino acids: CASSGGTGSPYEQYF. The CDR3 DNA reads TGTGCCAGCAGCGGAGGGACAGGGAGTCCCTACGAGCAGTACTTC.

V gene TRBV14 combines with J gene TRBJ2-1; 11 bases fit TRBD2. The CDR3 runs to 15 residues. Germline V gene sequence: CDR1 SGHDN, CDR2 FVKESK. Germline trimming cut 0 bases from V and 11 bases from J; bases unmatched to any gene: 6. The CDR3 reads CASSQDMASGRQQFF. The CDR3 nucleotides read TGTGCCAGCAGCCAAGATATGGCTAGCGGGAGGCAGCAGTTCTTC.

The table lists this clone with a count of one. The V and J genes are TRBV24-1 and TRBJ1-5; tentatively, D is TRBD1 (5 bases). The CDR3 totals 13 residues. Germline lookup yields CDR1 KGHDR and CDR2 SFDVKD. V gave up 3 bases and J gave up 7 bases, with 9 bases separating them. The CDR3 region is CATSDRGRQPQHF. In DNA form, the CDR3 reads TGTGCCACCAGTGATCGGGGGAGGCAGCCCCAGCATTTT.

The rearrangement links TRBV27 to TRBJ1-2; 7 bases match TRBD1. CDR1 and CDR2 (germline): MNHEY, SMNVEV (reference sequence). The length of the CDR3 is 15 residues. The J segment lost 6 bases and the V segment lost 8 bases, leaving 15 bases of the junction unmatched. The CDR3 nucleotides read TGTGCCAGCCGCCCGTCGACAGGGAAGTACCATGGCTACACCTTC. Its protein product is CASRPSTGKYHGYTF.

V gene TRBV7-2 combines with J gene TRBJ1-2; 8 bases line up with TRBD1. Per germline, CDR1 SGHTA and CDR2 FQGNSA. The CDR3 contains 13 residues. Trimming took 5 bases from V and 8 from J; bases not matched to a gene: 7. The CDR3: CASSQGQVFGYTF. In DNA form, the CDR3 reads TGTGCCAGCAGCCAGGGACAGGTGTTCGGCTACACCTTC.

The J gene is TRBJ1-1, the V gene TRBV5-6; no clear D gene. The CDR3 runs 14 residues. V was clipped by 3 bases and J by 0 bases, with 9 bases between them. From germline, CDR1 is SGHDT and CDR2 YYEEEE. CDR3 residues: CASSYDNLNTEAFF. The CDR3 DNA is TGTGCCAGCAGCTACGACAACCTGAACACTGAAGCTTTCTTT.

This clone was seen a few times. This chain connects TRBV21-1 to TRBJ1-5; the table's D gene call, TRBD1, was not cross checked with the DNA. TRBV21-1 is termed a pseudogene. The CDR3 runs 18 residues. CDR3 sequence: CASSKQGQFPAMNQPQHF. The CDR3 DNA is TGTGCCAGCAGCAAACAAGGACAGTTTCCCGCGATGAATCAGCCCCAGCATTTT.

The genes are TRBV7-9 and TRBJ1-2; 8 bases line up with TRBD1. The CDR3 totals 14 residues. CDR1 is SEHNR, CDR2 FQNEAQ, per germline (reference sequence). The V gene end was trimmed by 4 bases and the J gene end by 3 bases; junction bases not matched to a gene: 4. CDR3 region: CASSSTGVDYGYTF. The CDR3 DNA reads as TGTGCCAGCAGCTCGACAGGGGTGGACTATGGCTACACCTTC.

The chain has TRBV11-2 and TRBJ1-1, with D unresolved. Deletions cut 1 base from V and 0 bases from J, with 15 bases between. Germline values: CDR1 SGHAT, CDR2 FQNNGV. CDR3 length: 17 amino acids. CDR3 in DNA: TGTGCCAGCAGCTTAGGACATACCGCCACCATGAACACTGAAGCTTTCTTT. This encodes CASSLGHTATMNTEAFF.

In this sample, this clone turned up a few times. V is TRBV3-1 (or the pseudogene TRBV3-2) and J is TRBJ2-7, with D possibly being TRBD1 (6 bases). Germline assignment: CDR1 LGHDT and CDR2 YNNKEL (reference sequence). The CDR3 spans 15 residues. The ends were cut back, 1 base at V and 3 bases at J, with 13 bases in the middle. DNA of the CDR3: TGTGCCAGCAGCCAAGGACAGGACCCCTTCTACGAGCAGTACTTC. Its protein is CASSQGQDPFYEQYF.

The chain has TRBV4-2 and TRBJ1-2; 8 nucleotides line up with TRBD1. The CDR3 totals 15 residues. Germline V CDR1 and CDR2: LGHNA, YNFKEQ. V shed 0 bases, J shed 5 bases, and the junction held 5 bases outside the gene matches. In nucleotides, the CDR3 is TGTGCCAGCAGCCAAGATTCTACAGGGGGATATGGCTACACCTTC. Translation: CASSQDSTGGYGYTF.